This TCR beta chain was identified in a study of blood T cells in healthy people across ages. This clonotype was detected many times. A second roughly 7 to 11 cycle PCR used barcoded and J-beta primers. TCRdb itself ran the 5' RACE reads through MiXCR, one entry per CDR3 protein. The sample holds about 1.8 million distinct CDR3 sequences, less than 50% seen once. Between the trimmed V and J ends, which lost 1 base and 2 bases, there was a span of 8 bases. Germline V CDR1 and CDR2: SGHKS, YYEKEE (reference sequence). There are 14 residues in the CDR3. The chain joins TRBV5-5 to TRBJ2-3; maybe TRBD1 (5 bases). Sequenced input: blood. The TCR originated in a woman aged 40 to 49 in good health. The CDR3 here is CASSLYGATDTQYF. The DNA of the CDR3 is TGTGCCAGCAGCTTGTATGGGGCCACAGATACGCAGTATTTT.